The next 4 T cell receptor beta chains were all read from a single sample in a study of cytomegalovirus exposure and HLA in healthy donors. PCR employed 60 Vbeta and 13 Jbeta primers. Data came from immunoSEQ multiplex PCR; TCRdb stores just in-frame clones and leaves some out. The sample contains about 110,000 clones, approximately 80% of which appear only once. Sequenced material: PBMCs. These receptors came from a male donor in good health and CMV-seronegative.

This chain connects TRBV6-5 to TRBJ2-5; 7 bases agree with TRBD2. Germline CDR1 reads MNHEY; CDR2 reads SVGAGI. With 7 bases clipped from V and 11 bases from J, the junction kept 13 bases outside the gene matches. The CDR3 is 13 residues long. CDR3 nucleotides: TGTGCCAGCACTCCCCGACGGGCGGGGGAGCAGTACTTC. Translating gives CASTPRRAGEQYF.

The chain has TRBV6-5 and TRBJ2-1; possibly TRBD2 for D (6 bases). The CDR3 covers 15 residues. Trimming shortened V by 5 bases and J by 1 base, and 12 bases separated the two germline ends. Germline CDR1 is MNHEY and CDR2 is SVGAGI. CDR3 in DNA: TGTGCCAGCAGTCCGGTGGGGACTTCCTACAATGAGCAGTTCTTC. This gives the protein CASSPVGTSYNEQFF.

The V call is TRBV11-3, the J call TRBJ2-2, with D tentatively TRBD1 (5 bases). Trimming removed 5 bases from V and 2 bases from J, with 15 bases in between. Germline V gene sequence: CDR1 SGHNT, CDR2 YENEEA. The CDR3 spans 16 residues. The CDR3: CASSTSLGLNTGELFF. Here the CDR3 DNA reads TGTGCCAGCAGCACCTCTTTGGGGCTTAACACCGGGGAGCTGTTTTTT.

This clone appeared a single time. V usage is TRBV6-5 and J usage is TRBJ1-2, with D unresolved. V was shortened by 6 bases and J by 8 bases, with 13 bases between the two germline ends. This CDR3 region has 12 residues. Germline V lookup: CDR1 MNHEY, CDR2 SVGAGI. The CDR3 nucleotides are TGTGCCAGCAGCGACTCCGGGAGAGGCTACACCTTC. This encodes CASSDSGRGYTF.